A selection of T cell receptor beta chains follows, all from one sample in a study of blood T cell repertoires in COVID-19. Generated by immunoSEQ multiplex PCR, the TCRdb table keeps only in-frame clones and is missing some. The sample contains roughly 250,000 clones, under 95% of which appear only once. The sample taken for sequencing was PBMCs or T cells enriched from blood (not recorded which). These receptors were collected from a woman aged 18-29 years who had recovered from COVID-19. Both conserved end residues are part of each CDR3. D genes are given only for firm matches. Size is stated for part of the rows, as once, few or many counts, or as a class when the clone is expanded.

>TRBV6-1|TRBJ2-1|NA|NA
CASSETPDRYNEQFF
TGTGCCAGCAGTGAAACCCCCGACAGATACAATGAGCAGTTCTTC
>TRBV7-3|TRBJ2-2|NA|once
CASAAGSSGELFF
TGTGCCAGCGCCGCGGGTAGCTCCGGGGAGCTGTTTTTT
>TRBV6-5|TRBJ2-3|NA|NA
CASRPVRVSTDTQYF
TGTGCCAGCAGACCCGTCCGGGTGAGCACAGATACGCAGTATTTT
>TRBV5-5|TRBJ1-1|NA|NA
CASSWDLNSEAFF
TGTGCCAGCTCCTGGGACTTAAATTCTGAAGCTTTCTTT
>TRBV5-4|TRBJ2-1|NA|NA
CASSFTYNEQFF
TGTGCCAGCAGCTTTACCTACAATGAGCAGTTCTTC
>TRBV5-5|TRBJ1-4|NA|NA
CASSLVGEGEKLFF
TGTGCCAGCAGCTTGGTAGGGGAGGGAGAAAAACTGTTTTTT
>TRBV5-3|TRBJ1-1|NA|NA
CARSLVRGAFF
TGTGCCAGAAGCTTGGTAAGGGGAGCTTTCTTT
>TRBV4-3|TRBJ1-4|NA|once
CASSQDWGGRGSGSNEKLFF
TGCGCCAGCAGCCAAGATTGGGGGGGAAGGGGATCTGGGTCTAATGAAAAACTGTTTTTT
>TRBV7-9|TRBJ1-2|NA|NA
CASTIGVRVGYTF
TGTGCCAGCACCATAGGGGTCCGGGTAGGCTACACCTTC
>TRBV6-5|TRBJ1-2|NA|few
CASSYSSGVMGYTF
TGTGCCAGCAGTTACTCGTCAGGGGTTATGGGCTACACCTTC
>TRBV5-1|TRBJ2-5|TRBD1|NA
CASSPTGEQETQYF
TGCGCCAGCAGTCCTACAGGGGAGCAAGAGACCCAGTACTTC
>TRBV7-9|TRBJ2-6|TRBD1|NA
CASSGWDSTGANVLTF
TGTGCCAGCAGCGGATGGGACAGCACTGGGGCCAACGTCCTGACTTTC
>TRBV5-6|TRBJ1-2|TRBD1|NA
CASSWGQGGYGYTF
TGTGCCAGCAGCTGGGGACAGGGCGGCTATGGCTACACCTTC
>TRBV7-3|TRBJ1-1|NA|NA
CASSVTGGNTEAFF
TGTGCCAGCAGCGTAACGGGGGGGAACACTGAAGCTTTCTTT
>TRBV12-3/TRBV12-4|TRBJ1-1|TRBD1|NA
CASSQGGGTEAFF
TGTGCCAGCAGTCAAGGGGGCGGCACTGAAGCTTTCTTT
>TRBV6-1|TRBJ1-5|TRBD1|NA
CASSEWGTGQGLSQPQHF
TGTGCCAGCAGTGAATGGGGGACGGGACAGGGACTATCTCAGCCCCAGCATTTT
>TRBV11-2|TRBJ2-5|TRBD2|NA
CASSSGLRETQYF
TGTGCCAGCAGCTCGGGACTACGGGAGACCCAGTACTTC
>TRBV9|TRBJ2-5|TRBD2|NA
CASPRSGGRETQYF
TGTGCCAGTCCACGGAGCGGGGGGAGGGAGACCCAGTACTTC
>TRBV2|TRBJ2-3|NA|NA
CASRGGPLAATADTQYF
TGTGCCAGCAGGGGGGGCCCGCTAGCGGCGACAGCGGATACGCAGTATTTT
>TRBV2|TRBJ2-7|NA|NA
CATLTAYEQYF
TGTGCCACCCTAACGGCCTACGAGCAGTACTTC
>TRBV5-1|TRBJ1-2|NA|NA
CASSPLGRGGLYGYTF
TGCGCCAGCAGCCCCTTGGGGCGAGGTGGGCTCTATGGCTACACCTTC
>TRBV19|TRBJ1-1|NA|NA
CASTFMNTEAFF
TGTGCCAGTACTTTTATGAACACTGAAGCTTTCTTT
>TRBV4-1|TRBJ2-3|TRBD2|NA
CASSQLITSGADTQYF
TGCGCCAGCAGCCAATTGATAACTAGCGGGGCAGATACGCAGTATTTT
>TRBV4-3|TRBJ2-5|TRBD2|NA
CASSQDRLAVETQYF
TGCGCCAGCAGCCAAGATAGACTAGCGGTAGAGACCCAGTACTTC
>TRBV7-2|TRBJ2-3|NA|NA
CASSLAGAIADTQYF
TGTGCCAGCAGCTTAGCGGGGGCCATCGCAGATACGCAGTATTTT
>TRBV7-3|TRBJ1-2|NA|NA
CASSLMGRDGYTF
TGTGCCAGCAGCTTAATGGGGAGGGATGGCTACACCTTC
>TRBV4-2|TRBJ2-3|NA|once
CASSQVFRTDQTSTDTQYF
TGTGCCAGCAGCCAAGTCTTTCGGACAGACCAAACTAGCACAGATACGCAGTATTTT
>TRBV7-2|TRBJ2-3|TRBD1|NA
CASSYPGQTTDTQYF
TGTGCCAGCAGCTATCCGGGACAGACCACAGATACGCAGTATTTT
>TRBV3-1/TRBV3-2|TRBJ2-2|TRBD2|NA
CASSPLAGETGELFF
TGTGCCAGCAGCCCGCTAGCGGGGGAGACCGGGGAGCTGTTTTTT
>TRBV3-1/TRBV3-2|TRBJ1-6|NA|NA
CASSAGWVWVDSPLHF
TGTGCCAGCAGCGCAGGTTGGGTATGGGTGGATTCACCCCTCCACTTT
>TRBV11-2|TRBJ2-3|NA|NA
CASSSWPAPTDTQYF
TGTGCCAGCAGCTCCTGGCCTGCTCCCACAGATACGCAGTATTTT
>TRBV2|TRBJ2-5|NA|NA
CASSALGRETQYF
TGTGCCAGCAGTGCCTTGGGGCGAGAGACCCAGTACTTC
>TRBV7-7|TRBJ1-4|NA|NA
CASSAGVATNEKLFF
TGTGCTAGCAGCGCTGGAGTTGCAACTAATGAAAAACTGTTTTTT
>TRBV27|TRBJ2-1|TRBD2|NA
CASSRAGYNEQFF
TGTGCCAGCAGCAGAGCGGGATACAATGAGCAGTTCTTC
>TRBV19|TRBJ1-2|TRBD1|once
CASYGQGDYGYTF
TGTGCCAGTTACGGACAGGGTGACTATGGCTACACCTTC
>TRBV28|TRBJ1-6|NA|few
CASTPFSSPLHF
TGTGCCAGCACGCCCTTTAGTTCACCCCTCCACTTT